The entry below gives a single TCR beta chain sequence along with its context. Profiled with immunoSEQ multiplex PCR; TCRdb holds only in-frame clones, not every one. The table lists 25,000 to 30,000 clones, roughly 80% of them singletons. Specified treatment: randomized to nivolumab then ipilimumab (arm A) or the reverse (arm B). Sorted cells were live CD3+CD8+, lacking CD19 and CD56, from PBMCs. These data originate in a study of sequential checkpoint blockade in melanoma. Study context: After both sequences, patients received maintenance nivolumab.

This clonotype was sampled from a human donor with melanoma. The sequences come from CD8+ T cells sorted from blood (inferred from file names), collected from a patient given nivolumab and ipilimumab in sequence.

In DNA form, the CDR3 reads TGTGCCAGCAGTGATGCCGTTACCAGTAATTCACCCCTCCACTTT. Amino acid sequence: CASSDAVTSNSPLHF. The chain joins TRBV2 to TRBJ1-6; D not resolved. Germline V gives CDR1 SNHLY, CDR2 FYNNEI. The V and J ends lost 3 bases and 6 bases respectively, with 12 bases between them. The CDR3 has 15 amino acids.